Shown below are 29 T cell receptor beta chains from a single sample sequenced in a study of shared clonotypes between healthy human individuals. Sequencing was performed with immunoSEQ multiplex PCR; in TCRdb, only in-frame clones are kept and a portion is missing. This table holds under 2.5 million clones, 80% to 95% found once. The sample taken for sequencing was naive CD4+ T cells from PBMCs. This sample's subset: CD45RA+ positively selected. These receptors were collected from a man between 18 and 29 years old in good health. Some clones in this sample may be carry-over from other donors' samples.

This clone was seen just once. This chain connects TRBV28 to TRBJ1-1; no firm D call. This CDR3 spans 15 amino acids. CDR1 and CDR2 (germline): MDHEN, SYDVKM. Trimming cost V 4 bases and J 0 bases, with 12 bases left between them. CDR3 DNA sequence: TGTGCCAGCAGTTCTAACCCGTCTATGAACACTGAAGCTTTCTTT. Residues: CASSSNPSMNTEAFF.

The chain has TRBV5-1 and TRBJ2-2; D might be TRBD1 or TRBD2, each matching 5 bases. Germline CDR1 SGHRS, CDR2 YFSETQ. This CDR3 is 16 amino acids long. The ends were cut back, 4 bases at V and 0 bases at J, with 13 bases in the middle. The CDR3 bases are TGCGCCAGCAGCCTACTGGGGACGGCGAACACCGGGGAGCTGTTTTTT. This encodes CASSLLGTANTGELFF.

The V and J genes are TRBV27 and TRBJ2-2; 8 bases are a match to TRBD2. V was pared by 5 bases and J by 6 bases, with 14 bases of the junction left unmatched. Germline assignment: CDR1 MNHEY and CDR2 SMNVEV (reference sequence). The CDR3 runs to 17 residues. CDR3 in DNA: TGTGCCAGCAGTCCGAACGTGAGCGGGAGAAGAGCCGGGGAGCTGTTTTTT. Its protein is CASSPNVSGRRAGELFF.

The rearrangement joins TRBV5-4 to TRBJ2-1, with 9 nucleotides matching TRBD2. The CDR3 runs 18 residues. Unmatched junction bases numbered 14, after V lost 0 bases and J lost 7 bases. Germline V CDR1 and CDR2: SGHNT, YYREEE (reference sequence). The CDR3 DNA reads as TGTGCCAGCAGCTTGGTGGGGGCCGGCGGGAGGGCTTGGAATGAGCAGTTCTTC. Translation gives CASSLVGAGGRAWNEQFF.

The chain couples TRBV21-1 to TRBJ1-5; TRBD1 is taken as the D call from the table, unchecked against the DNA. TRBV21-1 is listed as a pseudogene. The CDR3 consists of 18 residues. The CDR3 nucleotides read TGTGCCAGCAGCGATCCGGGACAGGGGCCGCCCTTCAATCAGCCCCAGCATTTT. Translating it yields CASSDPGQGPPFNQPQHF.

V and J are TRBV6-5 and TRBJ2-2; 10 bases are shared with TRBD1. The junction had 10 bases not matched to a gene; V was cut back by 7 bases and J by 8 bases. Germline loops: CDR1 MNHEY, CDR2 SVGAGI. This CDR3 has 15 amino acids. This CDR3 is CASKGPGQGNGELFF. CDR3 bases: TGTGCCAGCAAGGGCCCGGGACAGGGGAATGGGGAGCTGTTTTTT.

V usage is TRBV30 and J usage is TRBJ1-6; a weak D match, TRBD1 (5 bases). Per the germline V gene, CDR1 is GTSNPN and CDR2 is SVGIG (reference sequence). This CDR3 is 14 amino acids long. Trimming left V 2 bases short and J 5 bases short, with 10 bases between. The CDR3 loop is CAWSLSGNNSPLHF. CDR3 bases: TGTGCCTGGAGTCTATCAGGGAATAATTCACCCCTCCACTTT.

The chain couples TRBV4-1 to TRBJ2-1, with D perhaps TRBD2 (6 bases). Germline V gene data show CDR1 as MGHRA and CDR2 as YSYEKL. CDR3 length equals 12 residues. V dropped 2 bases and J dropped 8 bases, with 7 bases sitting between them. The CDR3 loop reads CASSQPSDEQFF. In DNA form, the CDR3 reads TGCGCCAGCAGCCAACCTAGCGATGAGCAGTTCTTC.

Remarks on this clone: The same CDR3 can be traced to other DNA sequences in this sample. J is TRBJ1-1 and V is TRBV6-5; D gene ambiguous. Per germline, CDR1 MNHEY and CDR2 SVGAGI. The CDR3 is made up of 14 amino acids. V lost 3 bases and J lost 1, with 9 bases in between. CDR3 residues: CASSYNRQNTEAFF. The DNA of the CDR3 is TGTGCCAGCAGTTATAATCGACAGAACACTGAAGCTTTCTTT.

The chain uses TRBV29-1 and TRBJ2-5, with D unclear. TRBJ2-7 explains the end of the DNA better; the J call may be wrong. CDR3 length: 14 residues. The V gene's germline CDR1 is SQVTM and CDR2 ANQGSEA. The CDR3 reads CSVRPLADTYEQYF. The CDR3 region has the DNA TGCAGCGTTAGGCCCTTAGCAGATACCTACGAGCAGTACTTC.

Details on this clone: Within the sample, other DNA sequences also encode this same CDR3. CDR3 coding DNA: TGTGCCAGCAGCTTGGGGGGTAGAGAGACCCAGTACTTC. Translated: CASSLGGRETQYF. The genes are TRBV5-4 and TRBJ2-5; D gene unclear. V lost 0 bases and J 4 bases, leaving 7 bases between the germline ends. CDR1 SGHNT and CDR2 YYREEE come from the germline V gene (reference sequence). There are 13 residues in the CDR3. The entire variable domain, with the rest obtained from reference TRBV5-4 and TRBJ2-5, is as follows: ETGVTQSPTHLIKTRGQQVTLRCSSQSGHNTVSWYQQALGQGPQFIFQYYREEENGRGNFPPRFSGLQFPNYSSELNVNALELDDSALYLCASSLGGRETQYFGPGTRLLVL.

To note about this clone: Other DNA variants within this sample encode the same CDR3. V and J are TRBV5-1 and TRBJ2-7, with TRBD1 identical over 8 bases. Per germline, CDR1 SGHRS and CDR2 YFSETQ. CDR3 length equals 12 residues. V was clipped by 2 bases and J by 6 bases; unmatched bases: 1. The CDR3 DNA follows: TGCGCCAGCAGCTTAGGACAGGGCGAGCAGTACTTC. This translates into CASSLGQGEQYF.

As regards this clone: One junction end disagrees with the germline gene, perhaps due to a read error. The V and J genes are TRBV19 and TRBJ1-1; the D gene is possibly TRBD1 (5 bases). Germline V lookup: CDR1 LNHDA, CDR2 SQIVND (reference sequence). There are 17 residues in the CDR3. As DNA, the CDR3 is TGTGCCAGTAGAAAATCTAGTGCTCGGGGGGTGAAGACTGAAGCTTTCTTT. It is translated as CASRKSSARGVKTEAFF.

J is TRBJ2-7 and V is TRBV5-1, with a tentative D call TRBD1 (6 bases). Germline lookup yields CDR1 SGHRS and CDR2 YFSETQ. V lost 1 base and J 6 bases, leaving 11 bases between the germline ends. The CDR3 has 13 amino acids. The CDR3 protein is CASSLTRGSEQYF. The CDR3 DNA sequence: TGCGCCAGCAGCTTGACCAGGGGTAGCGAGCAGTACTTC.

V usage is TRBV28 and J usage is TRBJ1-2; D not resolved. The V gene lost 4 bases and the J gene lost 8 bases, with 14 bases spanning the gap. CDR1 and CDR2 from the germline V gene are MDHEN and SYDVKM. The CDR3 consists of 13 residues. DNA for the CDR3: TGTGCCAGCAGTTCCCCCTCGGCTTGGGGCTACACCTTC. It specifies CASSSPSAWGYTF.

The chain is built from TRBV28 and TRBJ1-2; maybe TRBD1 (5 bases). Germline V gene data show CDR1 as MDHEN and CDR2 as SYDVKM. The CDR3 covers 16 residues. Trimming left V 7 bases short and J 2 bases short, with 20 bases between. DNA for the CDR3: TGTGCCAGCACCGGGACGGATCTCCACCCCAACTATGGCTACACCTTC. Its protein is CASTGTDLHPNYGYTF.

This chain links TRBV6-5 with TRBJ1-1; D perhaps matches TRBD1 (5 bases). The CDR3 sequence is 13 residues long. CDR1 and CDR2 (germline): MNHEY, SVGAGI. The ends were cut back, 7 bases at V and 3 bases at J, with 12 bases in the middle. The chain's CDR3 is CASTPQGDTEAFF. The DNA of the CDR3 is TGTGCCAGCACTCCCCAGGGCGACACTGAAGCTTTCTTT.

The V call is TRBV6-1, the J call TRBJ2-1; TRBD2 might be the D (6 bases). V lost 6 bases and J lost 5, with 17 bases in between. Per germline, CDR1 MNHNS and CDR2 SASEGT. CDR3 size: 15 residues. The CDR3 sequence is CASRGGRSPNNEQFF. The CDR3 nucleotides read TGTGCCAGCAGGGGGGGACGGAGCCCAAACAATGAGCAGTTCTTC.

The CDR3 sequence is CASSLAVGPQYEQYF. CDR3 nucleotide sequence: TGTGCCAGCAGCTTGGCCGTGGGGCCACAGTACGAGCAGTACTTC. The V gene is TRBV5-5, the J gene TRBJ2-7; weak D call: TRBD1 (5 bases). CDR3 size: 15 residues. Trimming left V 0 bases short and J 4 bases short, with 14 bases between. CDR1 and CDR2 from the germline V gene are SGHKS and YYEKEE (reference sequence).

The chain is built from TRBV2 and TRBJ2-3, with D perhaps matching TRBD2 (5 bases). Germline loops: CDR1 SNHLY, CDR2 FYNNEI. The CDR3 contains 14 residues. Trimming cost V 3 bases and J 8 bases, with 15 bases left between them. The CDR3 loop is CASSDRTARGTQYF. The CDR3 nucleotides are TGTGCCAGCAGTGATCGAACGGCCCGGGGTACGCAGTATTTT.

J is TRBJ1-2 and V is TRBV27; 8 positions agree with TRBD1. The CDR3 is made up of 16 amino acids. The germline CDR1 and CDR2 sequences are MNHEY and SMNVEV (reference sequence). V lost 3 bases, J lost 4 bases, and 10 bases stayed unmatched. In DNA form, the CDR3 reads TGTGCCAGCAGTTTTGCGCCGCGCCAGGGGGCCTATGGCTACACCTTC. Translation gives CASSFAPRQGAYGYTF.

The chain combines TRBV5-8 with TRBJ2-7; TRBD2 might be the D (6 bases). The CDR3 runs 14 residues. CDR1 is SGHTS and CDR2 is YDEGEE in the germline V gene. V was pared by 2 bases and J by 2 bases, with 11 bases between. The CDR3 DNA follows: TGTGCCAGCAGCTTCTCCGGGACTGCCTACGAGCAGTACTTC. This codes for CASSFSGTAYEQYF.

The rearrangement joins TRBV5-1 to TRBJ2-1; 10 bases fit TRBD1. The CDR3 runs 16 residues. J was trimmed by 7 bases and V by 3 bases; bases with no gene match: 10. Looked up from germline, CDR1 is SGHRS and CDR2 is YFSETQ. CDR3 region: CASSYHFGQGENEQFF. The CDR3, as DNA: TGCGCCAGCAGCTATCATTTCGGACAGGGGGAGAATGAGCAGTTCTTC. The entire variable domain, with the rest obtained from reference TRBV5-1 and TRBJ2-1, is as follows: KAGVTQTPRYLIKTRGQQVTLSCSPISGHRSVSWYQQTPGQGLQFLFEYFSETQRNKGNFPGRFSGRQFSNSRSEMNVSTLELGDSALYLCASSYHFGQGENEQFFGPGTRLTVL.

The J gene is TRBJ1-1, the V gene TRBV6-6; no firm D call. Germline V gives CDR1 MNHNY, CDR2 SVGAGI (reference sequence). The V and J ends lost 5 bases and 7 bases respectively, with 14 bases between them. The CDR3 totals 13 residues. This CDR3 reads CASSGPGALEAFF. CDR3 nucleotides: TGTGCCAGCAGTGGCCCCGGAGCCCTTGAAGCTTTCTTT.

This clone has a single count. The V gene is TRBV7-9, the J gene TRBJ2-6; 7 bases map to TRBD1. The V gene end was trimmed by 5 bases and the J gene end by 2 bases; junction bases not matched to a gene: 3. The CDR3 runs 15 residues. Germline loops: CDR1 SEHNR, CDR2 FQNEAQ (reference sequence). For the CDR3, the DNA is TGTGCCAGCAGCACCGACAGGGCTGGGGCCAACGTCCTGACTTTC. Translating it yields CASSTDRAGANVLTF.

V gene TRBV6-4 combines with J gene TRBJ2-1, with D possibly TRBD2 on 5 matching bases. Germline V gene lookup returns CDR1 MRHNA and CDR2 SNTAGT. CDR3 length equals 15 residues. Deletions cut 4 bases from V and 9 bases from J, with 19 bases between. The CDR3 DNA reads as TGTGCCAGCAGTGGAAGGGCGGGTGTTCGGGGTGAGCAGTTCTTC. Amino acids: CASSGRAGVRGEQFF.

This clone was seen just once. The chain links TRBV25-1 to TRBJ2-7, with D perhaps matching TRBD1 or TRBD2 (7 bases each). The germline gives CDR1 MGHDK, CDR2 SYGVNS. The CDR3 has 18 amino acids. V lost 8 bases and J 0 bases, leaving 26 bases between the germline ends. In DNA, the CDR3 is TGTGCCAGCCTACTGGGGAGGGGACAGCCCAGAAGCTCCTACGAGCAGTACTTC. As protein: CASLLGRGQPRSSYEQYF.

The chain combines TRBV27 with TRBJ2-6; D is perhaps TRBD1 or TRBD2 (5 bases each). Trimming shortened V by 6 bases and J by 4 bases, and 19 bases separated the two germline ends. CDR3 length equals 17 residues. Germline V CDR1 and CDR2: MNHEY, SMNVEV (reference sequence). This CDR3 reads CASRTTTLWGGANVLTF. CDR3 coding DNA: TGTGCCAGCAGGACTACGACCCTCTGGGGCGGGGCCAACGTCCTGACTTTC.

V usage is TRBV14 and J usage is TRBJ2-1; 16 nucleotides agree with TRBD2. This CDR3 has 17 residues. Germline trimming cut 6 bases from V and 8 bases from J; bases unmatched to any gene: 10. Looked up from germline, CDR1 is SGHDN and CDR2 is FVKESK. The CDR3 sequence is CASRPTQGTSGRDEQFF. Here the CDR3 DNA reads TGTGCCAGCAGGCCGACCCAGGGGACTAGCGGGAGGGATGAGCAGTTCTTC.